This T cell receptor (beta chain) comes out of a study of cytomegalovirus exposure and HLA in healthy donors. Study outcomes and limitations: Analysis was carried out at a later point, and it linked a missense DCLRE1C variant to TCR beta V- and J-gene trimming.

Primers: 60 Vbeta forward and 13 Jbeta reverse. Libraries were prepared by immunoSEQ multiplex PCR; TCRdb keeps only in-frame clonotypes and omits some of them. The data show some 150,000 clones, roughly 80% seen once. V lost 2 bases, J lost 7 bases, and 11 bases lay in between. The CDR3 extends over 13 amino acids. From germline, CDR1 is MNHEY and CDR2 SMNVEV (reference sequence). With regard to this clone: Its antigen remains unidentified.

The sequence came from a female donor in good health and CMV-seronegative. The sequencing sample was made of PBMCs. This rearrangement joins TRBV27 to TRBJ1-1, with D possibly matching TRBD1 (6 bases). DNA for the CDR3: TGTGCCAGCAGTTTAGGGGGCCCTGGTGAAGCTTTCTTT. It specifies CASSLGGPGEAFF.